The 29 T cell receptor beta chains below all came from one sample that was sequenced in a study of Ad26.COV2.S vaccination and SARS-CoV-2 variants. Clones were read by immunoSEQ multiplex PCR, and TCRdb kept only the in-frame ones, dropping some. Altogether about 460,000 clones are present, about nine tenths being singletons, with the ten largest covering roughly 1.7%. Treatment denoted: around 19 received Ad26.COV2.S at low or high dose, single or two shots; about five received placebo; per-sample allocation not given. The samples were gathered on day 63 after the first injection of vaccine or placebo. The material sequenced was peripheral blood, taken in a trial of Ad26.COV2.S vaccine versus placebo. These receptors all come from a person between 18 and 60 years old who received the Ad26.COV2.S COVID-19 vaccine or a placebo.

This clone was observed once. The chain uses TRBV7-9 and TRBJ1-4, with 8 bases identical to TRBD1. The trim removed 5 bases at V and 6 bases at J, leaving 5 bases unmatched. The CDR3 covers 14 residues. CDR1 and CDR2 (germline): SEHNR, FQNEAQ (reference sequence). CDR3 amino acids: CASSQWTGHEKLFF. For the CDR3, the DNA is TGTGCCAGCAGCCAATGGACAGGGCATGAAAAACTGTTTTTT.

Comment on this clone: This sample also contains other DNA sequences that code for the same CDR3. V gene TRBV5-1 combines with J gene TRBJ2-5; TRBD2 might be the D (6 bases). The V end lost 0 bases, the J end lost 4 bases, and 13 bases lay between the germline ends. The CDR3 loop spans 15 amino acids. CDR1 and CDR2 from the germline V gene are SGHRS and YFSETQ. DNA for the CDR3: TGCGCCAGCAGCTTGGTTGCCGGGAGCGGAGAGACCCAGTACTTC. Its protein product is CASSLVAGSGETQYF.

This chain connects TRBV28 to TRBJ1-1, with unresolved D. This CDR3 spans 13 amino acids. The V end was cut by 3 bases, the J end by 0 bases, with 5 bases between. Germline V gene lookup returns CDR1 MDHEN and CDR2 SYDVKM. The CDR3 sequence is CASSLGMNTEAFF. The CDR3 DNA sequence: TGTGCCAGCAGTTTGGGGATGAACACTGAAGCTTTCTTT.

This clone has only one observation. This chain uses TRBV28 with TRBJ2-2; 14 bases align to TRBD2. The CDR3 has 18 amino acids. The germline V gene has CDR1 MDHEN and CDR2 SYDVKM. The CDR3 sequence is CVCAGGTSGSWYTGELFF. CDR3 DNA: TGTGTGTGTGCAGGCGGGACTAGCGGGAGTTGGTACACCGGGGAGCTGTTTTTT.

The gene calls are TRBV2 and TRBJ1-2, with D hard to call. Trimming removed 3 bases from V and 6 bases from J, with 8 bases in between. Germline V gene data show CDR1 as SNHLY and CDR2 as FYNNEI. The length of the CDR3 is 12 residues. The CDR3 sequence is CASSEFADGYTF. For the CDR3, the DNA is TGTGCCAGCAGTGAGTTCGCGGATGGCTACACCTTC.

This chain links TRBV30 with TRBJ1-2; no definite D call. This CDR3 is built from 16 residues. Germline V gene data show CDR1 as GTSNPN and CDR2 as SVGIG (reference sequence). The V and J ends lost 0 bases and 6 bases respectively, with 20 bases between them. The CDR3 nucleotides are TGTGCCTGGAGTGTTGGGCCGGTTTCATTGAGAAATGGCTACACCTTC. Encoded protein: CAWSVGPVSLRNGYTF.

Concerning this clone itself: The junction shows a germline mismatch at one end, possibly a read error. V gene TRBV6-2 or TRBV6-3 combines with J gene TRBJ2-7; TRBD1 or TRBD2 may be the D gene (5 bases each). The CDR3 has 12 residues. The germline V gene encodes CDR1 MNHEY and CDR2 SVGEGT. CDR3 bases: TGTGCCAGCAGCTACTGGGGGAACGAGCAGTACTTC. Protein: CASSYWGNEQYF.

This clone was detected only a few times. The V and J genes are TRBV19 and TRBJ1-1; no firm D call. Germline assignment: CDR1 LNHDA and CDR2 SQIVND (reference sequence). The V and J ends lost 5 bases and 1 base respectively, with 5 bases between them. This CDR3 region has 12 residues. CDR3 DNA: TGTGCCAGTAGTGTCAAGAACACTGAAGCTTTCTTT. Translating it yields CASSVKNTEAFF.

This chain uses TRBV4-3 with TRBJ2-2; no firm D call. CDR1 and CDR2 from the germline V gene are LGHNA and YSLEER. V was clipped by 0 bases and J by 0 bases, with 14 bases between them. The CDR3 sequence is 18 residues long. The CDR3 spells CASSQEDRPGPNTGELFF. Written as DNA, the CDR3 is TGCGCCAGCAGCCAAGAGGACCGACCGGGCCCGAACACCGGGGAGCTGTTTTTT.

This chain connects TRBV7-2 to TRBJ1-2; 7 nucleotides agree with TRBD1. The CDR3 runs to 14 residues. Trimming cost V 4 bases and J 2 bases; bases outside gene matches: 4. Germline CDR1 reads SGHTA; CDR2 reads FQGNSA. Here the CDR3 reads CASSSGTVNYGYTF. The CDR3 region has the DNA TGTGCCAGCAGCTCGGGGACAGTCAACTATGGCTACACCTTC. Full variable domain (rest looked up from reference TRBV7-2 and TRBJ1-2): GAGVSQSPSNKVTEKGKDVELRCDPISGHTALYWYRQSLGQGLEFLIYFQGNSAPDKSGLPSDRFSAERTGGSVSTLTIQRTQQEDSAVYLCASSSGTVNYGYTFGSGTRLTVV.

The chain uses TRBV27 and TRBJ2-7; D may correspond to TRBD1 or TRBD2 (7 bases each). CDR3 length: 16 amino acids. The V gene's germline CDR1 is MNHEY and CDR2 SMNVEV (reference sequence). The germline V and J ends were trimmed by 5 bases and 4 bases, with 21 bases remaining between them. CDR3 nucleotides: TGTGCCAGCAGTGGGGGGGCGACAGGGAATGTTTACGAGCAGTACTTC. Protein: CASSGGATGNVYEQYF.

The rearrangement joins TRBV6-5 to TRBJ2-3; TRBD1 is a possible D gene (6 bases). V dropped 4 bases and J dropped 4 bases, with 15 bases sitting between them. Germline loops: CDR1 MNHEY, CDR2 SVGAGI. The CDR3 contains 15 residues. CDR3 amino acids: CASSFNRVSADTQYF. CDR3 DNA: TGTGCCAGCAGTTTCAACAGGGTGTCGGCAGATACGCAGTATTTT.

V usage is TRBV29-1 and J usage is TRBJ2-7, with 9 nucleotides matching TRBD1. The CDR3 is 14 residues long. The junction had 5 bases not matched to a gene; V was cut back by 1 base and J by 4 bases. The V gene's germline CDR1 is SQVTM and CDR2 ANQGSEA. The CDR3 here is CSVEGDRVGYEQYF. Here the CDR3 DNA reads TGCAGCGTTGAAGGGGACAGGGTCGGGTACGAGCAGTACTTC.

This clone was observed once. The J gene is TRBJ1-6, the V gene TRBV4-1; D possibly corresponds to TRBD1 (5 bases). Germline V CDR1 and CDR2: MGHRA, YSYEKL. The V end was cut by 1 base, the J end by 4 bases, with 14 bases between. The CDR3 extends over 17 amino acids. In DNA form, the CDR3 reads TGCGCCAGCAGCCAAGTCATCAGCCAGGGTTATAATTCACCCCTCCACTTT. This translates into CASSQVISQGYNSPLHF.

The chain joins TRBV11-2 to TRBJ2-7; a weak D match, TRBD1 (5 bases). Looked up from germline, CDR1 is SGHAT and CDR2 is FQNNGV. The germline V and J ends were trimmed by 1 base and 5 bases, with 12 bases remaining between them. The CDR3 totals 14 residues. The CDR3 here is CASSLARPGNEQYF. The CDR3, as DNA: TGTGCCAGCAGCTTAGCGAGGCCAGGGAACGAGCAGTACTTC.

The chain carries TRBV28 and TRBJ1-4, with D tentatively TRBD1 (5 bases). The CDR3 runs to 15 residues. Germline loops: CDR1 MDHEN, CDR2 SYDVKM. Deletions cut 1 base from V and 8 bases from J, with 14 bases between. Here the CDR3 DNA reads TGTGCCAGCAGTTTATTGTCGGGGAAGGGGGAAAAACTGTTTTTT. As protein: CASSLLSGKGEKLFF.

The chain uses TRBV2 and TRBJ2-4; D perhaps matches TRBD2 (7 bases). CDR3 size: 15 residues. V lost 6 bases, J lost 5 bases, and 17 bases lay in between. CDR1 is SNHLY and CDR2 is FYNNEI in the germline V gene. The CDR3 coding sequence is TGTGCCAGCAGAAGGGGGGGGAATTCCGAAAACATTCAGTACTTC. This sequence encodes CASRRGGNSENIQYF.

This chain links TRBV21-1 with TRBJ2-2; TRBD2 reflects the table's D call only, with no check against the DNA. TRBV21-1 is listed as a pseudogene. The CDR3 totals 18 residues. The CDR3 bases are TGTGCCAGCAGCAAATGGATAGCGGGAGAAACGAACACCGGGGAGCTGTTTTTT. The encoded protein is CASSKWIAGETNTGELFF.

This clone was seen only once. This chain links TRBV6-5 with TRBJ2-1, with a possible D match to TRBD2 (5 bases). Trimming stripped 10 bases from V and 5 bases from J, with 15 bases between. Germline loops: CDR1 MNHEY, CDR2 SVGAGI. The CDR3 runs to 13 residues. The CDR3 coding sequence is TGTGCCACCCACGGGCGGGCGGACAATGAGCAGTTCTTC. Translated: CATHGRADNEQFF.

The rearrangement links TRBV19 to TRBJ1-5; no clear D. V lost 5 bases and J lost 0, with 23 bases in between. The CDR3 has 19 amino acids. The germline V gene has CDR1 LNHDA and CDR2 SQIVND (reference sequence). The CDR3 region has the DNA TGTGCCAGTAGTCCCAGGCTAATTGGGCGGAGTCATAGCAATCAGCCCCAGCATTTT. Translation gives CASSPRLIGRSHSNQPQHF.

The V and J genes are TRBV14 and TRBJ2-6; TRBD1 is a possible D gene (5 bases). Germline CDR1 reads SGHDN; CDR2 reads FVKESK. This CDR3 comprises 15 residues. Trimming stripped 3 bases from V and 4 bases from J, with 10 bases between. CDR3 in DNA: TGTGCCAGCAGCCATACAGGTGTGGGGGCCAACGTCCTGACTTTC. Translated: CASSHTGVGANVLTF.

This chain connects TRBV7-9 to TRBJ2-5, with 8 nucleotides matching TRBD2. Trimming at V came to 4 bases and at J to 5 bases, leaving 15 bases not matched to a gene. This CDR3 region has 17 residues. Per germline, CDR1 SEHNR and CDR2 FQNEAQ (reference sequence). The CDR3 is CASSSSRGGHRLETQYF. Here the CDR3 DNA reads TGTGCCAGCAGCTCCTCCCGCGGGGGGCACCGTTTGGAGACCCAGTACTTC.

The chain joins TRBV6-5 to TRBJ2-3; tentatively, D is TRBD2 (5 bases). The V gene lost 4 bases and the J gene lost 6 bases, with 14 bases spanning the gap. The CDR3 has 14 residues. Germline V gives CDR1 MNHEY, CDR2 SVGAGI. CDR3 sequence (DNA): TGTGCCAGCAGTTCCCCCCGGGGTCCCGATACGCAGTATTTT. Its translation is CASSSPRGPDTQYF.

The chain joins TRBV15 to TRBJ2-1; 10 bases match TRBD2. CDR1 and CDR2 from the germline V gene are LNHNV and YYDKDF (reference sequence). CDR3 length equals 18 residues. J lost 4 bases, V lost 1 base, and 10 bases had no gene match. The CDR3 DNA sequence: TGTGCCACCAGCAGAGGGACTAGCGGTACCTTACTTTACAATGAGCAGTTCTTC. It translates to CATSRGTSGTLLYNEQFF.

The V and J genes are TRBV28 and TRBJ2-7; D remains unclear. Germline-derived CDR1 and CDR2 are MDHEN and SYDVKM. V lost 5 bases and J lost 0, with 26 bases in between. CDR3 size: 19 residues. The CDR3 here is CASSLHRREDPRSSYEQYF. CDR3 DNA: TGTGCCAGCAGTCTTCATCGCCGAGAGGACCCCAGGAGCTCCTACGAGCAGTACTTC.

J is TRBJ2-7 and V is TRBV5-1; D possibly corresponds to TRBD1 (6 bases). The ends were cut back, 0 bases at V and 3 bases at J, with 10 bases in the middle. The germline CDR1 and CDR2 sequences are SGHRS and YFSETQ. The CDR3 contains 14 residues. The CDR3 region is CASSLVTGNYEQYF. The CDR3 bases are TGCGCCAGCAGCTTGGTAACAGGGAACTACGAGCAGTACTTC.

The V and J genes are TRBV28 and TRBJ2-7, with 10 bases matching TRBD1. The CDR3 is 17 residues long. Trimming took 3 bases from V and 2 from J; bases not matched to a gene: 10. The V gene's germline CDR1 is MDHEN and CDR2 SYDVKM. CDR3: CASSFDRDRGRTYEQYF. The CDR3 DNA reads as TGTGCCAGCAGTTTCGACCGGGACAGGGGTAGGACCTACGAGCAGTACTTC.

The J gene is TRBJ2-2, the V gene TRBV5-1, with TRBD2 as a possible D gene (5 bases). The CDR3 runs 15 residues. Germline V gene sequence: CDR1 SGHRS, CDR2 YFSETQ. With 1 base removed from V and 4 bases from J, the gap between germline ends came to 11 bases. The CDR3 here is CASSLLLAGTGELFF. The CDR3, as DNA: TGCGCCAGCAGCTTGCTCCTAGCTGGCACCGGGGAGCTGTTTTTT.

The CDR3 region has the DNA TGTGCCAGCAGTGAAGATAACAGGGGTTACTCCTATAATTCACCCCTCCACTTT. Its translation: CASSEDNRGYSYNSPLHF. The gene calls are TRBV2 and TRBJ1-6; TRBD1 matches 7 bases. This CDR3 is built from 18 residues. With V trimmed by 1 base and J by 0 bases, 6 bases remained unmatched. Germline-derived CDR1 and CDR2 are SNHLY and FYNNEI.